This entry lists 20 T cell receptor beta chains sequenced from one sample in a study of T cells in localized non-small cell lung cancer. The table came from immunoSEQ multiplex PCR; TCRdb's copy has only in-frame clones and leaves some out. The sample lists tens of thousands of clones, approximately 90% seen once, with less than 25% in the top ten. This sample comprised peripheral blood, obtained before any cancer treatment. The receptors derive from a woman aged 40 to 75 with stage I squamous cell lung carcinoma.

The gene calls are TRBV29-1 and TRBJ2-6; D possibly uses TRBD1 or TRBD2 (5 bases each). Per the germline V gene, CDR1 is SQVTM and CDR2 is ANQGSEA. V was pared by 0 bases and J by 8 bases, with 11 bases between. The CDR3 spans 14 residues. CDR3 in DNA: TGCAGCGTTGAAGAAACGGGACGCCCCAACGTCCTGACTTTC. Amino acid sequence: CSVEETGRPNVLTF.

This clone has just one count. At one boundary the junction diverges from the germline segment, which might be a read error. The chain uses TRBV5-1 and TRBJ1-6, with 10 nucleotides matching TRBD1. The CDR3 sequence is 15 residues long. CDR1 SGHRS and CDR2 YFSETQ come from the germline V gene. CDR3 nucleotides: TGCGCCAGCTGTGACAGGGGGCCCTATGATTCACCCCTCCACTTT. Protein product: CASCDRGPYDSPLHF. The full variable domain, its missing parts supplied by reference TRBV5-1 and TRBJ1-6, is KAGVTQTPRYLIKTRGQQVTLSCSPISGHRSVSWYQQTPGQGLQFLFEYFSETQRNKGNFPGRFSGRQFSNSRSEMNVSTLELGDSALYLCASCDRGPYDSPLHFGNGTRLTVT.

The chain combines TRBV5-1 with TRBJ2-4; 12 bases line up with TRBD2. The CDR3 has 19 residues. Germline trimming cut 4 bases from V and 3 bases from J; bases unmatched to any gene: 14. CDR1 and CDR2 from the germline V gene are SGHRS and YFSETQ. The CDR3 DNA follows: TGCGCCAGCAGCCACCCGACTAGCGGGGGCGCCACAGACAAAAACATTCAGTACTTC. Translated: CASSHPTSGGATDKNIQYF.

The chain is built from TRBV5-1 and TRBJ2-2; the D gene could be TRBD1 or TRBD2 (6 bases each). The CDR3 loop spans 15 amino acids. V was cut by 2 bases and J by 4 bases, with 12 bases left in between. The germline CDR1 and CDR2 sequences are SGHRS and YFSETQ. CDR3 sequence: CASSLPGGVTGELFF. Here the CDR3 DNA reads TGCGCCAGCAGCTTACCCGGGGGCGTCACCGGGGAGCTGTTTTTT.

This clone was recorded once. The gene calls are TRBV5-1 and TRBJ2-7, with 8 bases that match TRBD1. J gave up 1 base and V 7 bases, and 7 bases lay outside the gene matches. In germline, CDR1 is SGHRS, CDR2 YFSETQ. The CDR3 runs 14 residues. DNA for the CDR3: TGCGCCAGCGCTCCGGGACAGGCGTCCTACGAGCAGTACTTC. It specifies CASAPGQASYEQYF. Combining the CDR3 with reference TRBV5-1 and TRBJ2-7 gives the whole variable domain KAGVTQTPRYLIKTRGQQVTLSCSPISGHRSVSWYQQTPGQGLQFLFEYFSETQRNKGNFPGRFSGRQFSNSRSEMNVSTLELGDSALYLCASAPGQASYEQYFGPGTRLTVT.

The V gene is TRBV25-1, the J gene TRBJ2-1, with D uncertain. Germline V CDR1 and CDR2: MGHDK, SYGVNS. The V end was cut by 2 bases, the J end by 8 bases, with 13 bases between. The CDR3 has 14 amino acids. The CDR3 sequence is CASSEARNTYEQFF. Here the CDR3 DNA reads TGTGCCAGCAGTGAAGCTAGAAACACATATGAGCAGTTCTTC.

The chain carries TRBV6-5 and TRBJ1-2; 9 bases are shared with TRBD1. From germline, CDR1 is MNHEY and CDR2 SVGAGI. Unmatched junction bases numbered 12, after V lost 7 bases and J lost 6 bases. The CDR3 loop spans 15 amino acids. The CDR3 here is CASNPGTGSRNGYTF. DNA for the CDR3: TGTGCCAGCAACCCCGGGACAGGGAGTAGGAATGGCTACACCTTC.

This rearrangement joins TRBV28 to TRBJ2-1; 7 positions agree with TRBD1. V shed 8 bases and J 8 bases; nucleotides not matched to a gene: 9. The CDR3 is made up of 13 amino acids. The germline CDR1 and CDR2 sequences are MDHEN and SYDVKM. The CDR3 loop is CASRRQGPDEQFF. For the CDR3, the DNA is TGTGCCAGCCGCCGACAGGGTCCTGATGAGCAGTTCTTC.

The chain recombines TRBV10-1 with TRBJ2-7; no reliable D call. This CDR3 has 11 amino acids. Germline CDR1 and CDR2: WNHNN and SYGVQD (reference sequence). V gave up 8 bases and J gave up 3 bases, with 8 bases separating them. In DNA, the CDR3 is TGCGCCAGCGGCAGTAACTACGAGCAGTACTTC. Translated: CASGSNYEQYF.

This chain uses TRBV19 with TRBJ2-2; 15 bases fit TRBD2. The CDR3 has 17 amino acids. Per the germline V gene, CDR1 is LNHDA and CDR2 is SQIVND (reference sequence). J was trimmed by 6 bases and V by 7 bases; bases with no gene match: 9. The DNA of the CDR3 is TGTGCCAGTACCGGGACTAGCGGGGGGCGGAGGGCCGGGGAGCTGTTTTTT. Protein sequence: CASTGTSGGRRAGELFF.

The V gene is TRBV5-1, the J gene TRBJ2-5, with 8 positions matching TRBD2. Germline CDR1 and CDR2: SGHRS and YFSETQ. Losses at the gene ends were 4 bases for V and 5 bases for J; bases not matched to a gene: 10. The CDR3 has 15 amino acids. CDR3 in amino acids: CASSETGTRMETQYF. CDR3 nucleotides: TGCGCCAGCAGCGAAACCGGGACTAGGATGGAGACCCAGTACTTC.

CDR3 in DNA: TGTGCCAGCAGCTATATCAGGGGCCAGCCCCAGCATTTT. Its translation is CASSYIRGQPQHF. V usage is TRBV7-2 and J usage is TRBJ1-5; perhaps TRBD1 as D (6 bases). The CDR3 contains 13 residues. Germline V CDR1 and CDR2: SGHTA, FQGNSA. Trimming took off 4 bases at V and 7 bases at J, with 11 bases between the two ends.

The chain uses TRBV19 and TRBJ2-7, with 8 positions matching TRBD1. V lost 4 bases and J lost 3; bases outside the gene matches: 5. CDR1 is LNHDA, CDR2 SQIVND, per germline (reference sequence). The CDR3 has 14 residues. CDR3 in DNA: TGTGCCAGTAGTAGAACCACAGGGGGCTACGAGCAGTACTTC. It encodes CASSRTTGGYEQYF.

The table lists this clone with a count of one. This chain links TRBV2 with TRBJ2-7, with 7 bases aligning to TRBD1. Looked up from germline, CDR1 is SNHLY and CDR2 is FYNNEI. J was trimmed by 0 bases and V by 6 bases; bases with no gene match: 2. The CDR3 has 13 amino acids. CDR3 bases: TGTGCCAGCAGATGGGACAGCTCCTACGAGCAGTACTTC. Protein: CASRWDSSYEQYF.

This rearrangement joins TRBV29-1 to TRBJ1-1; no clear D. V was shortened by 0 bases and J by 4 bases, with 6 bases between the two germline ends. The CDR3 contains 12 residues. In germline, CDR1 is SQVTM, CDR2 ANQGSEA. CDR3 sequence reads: CSVEESFTEAFF. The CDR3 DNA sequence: TGCAGCGTTGAAGAGAGCTTCACTGAAGCTTTCTTT. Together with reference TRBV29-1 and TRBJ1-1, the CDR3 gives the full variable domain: SAVISQKPSRDICQRGTSLTIQCQVDSQVTMMFWYRQQPGQSLTLIATANQGSEATYESGFVIDKFPISRPNLTFSTLTVSNMSPEDSSIYLCSVEESFTEAFFGQGTRLTVV.

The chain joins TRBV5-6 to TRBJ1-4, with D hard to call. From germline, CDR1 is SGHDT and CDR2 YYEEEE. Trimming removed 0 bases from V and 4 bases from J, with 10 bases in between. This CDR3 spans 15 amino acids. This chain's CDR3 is CASSLAVRSNEKLFF. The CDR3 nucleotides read TGTGCCAGCAGCTTGGCCGTCAGAAGTAATGAAAAACTGTTTTTT.

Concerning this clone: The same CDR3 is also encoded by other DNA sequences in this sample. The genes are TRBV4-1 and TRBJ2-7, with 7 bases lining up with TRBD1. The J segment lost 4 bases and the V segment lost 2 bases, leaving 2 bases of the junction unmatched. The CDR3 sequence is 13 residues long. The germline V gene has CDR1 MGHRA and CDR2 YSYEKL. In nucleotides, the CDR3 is TGCGCCAGCAGCCAACAACAGGGGTACGAGCAGTACTTC. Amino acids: CASSQQQGYEQYF.

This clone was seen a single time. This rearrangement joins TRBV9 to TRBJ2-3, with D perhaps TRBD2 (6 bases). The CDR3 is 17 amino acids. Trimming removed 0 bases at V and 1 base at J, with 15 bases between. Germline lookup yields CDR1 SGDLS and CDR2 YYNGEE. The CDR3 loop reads CASSVGASRGRTDTQYF. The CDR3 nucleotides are TGTGCCAGCAGCGTAGGCGCCTCGCGGGGACGCACAGATACGCAGTATTTT.

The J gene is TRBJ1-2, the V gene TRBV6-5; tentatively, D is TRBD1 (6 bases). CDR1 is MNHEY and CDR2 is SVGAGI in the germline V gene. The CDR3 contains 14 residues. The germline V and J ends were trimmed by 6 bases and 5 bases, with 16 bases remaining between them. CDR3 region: CASRRPTGIYGYTF. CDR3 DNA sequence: TGTGCCAGCAGACGACCCACAGGGATTTATGGCTACACCTTC.

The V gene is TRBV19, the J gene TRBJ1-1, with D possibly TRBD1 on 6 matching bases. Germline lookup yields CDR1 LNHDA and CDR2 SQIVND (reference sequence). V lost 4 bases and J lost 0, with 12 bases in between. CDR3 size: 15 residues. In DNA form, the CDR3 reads TGTGCCAGTAGTACCTCAGGGGTAATGAACACTGAAGCTTTCTTT. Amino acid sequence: CASSTSGVMNTEAFF.